The sequence of this T cell receptor (beta chain) was determined in a study of blood T cell repertoires in COVID-19 (dated by TCRdb to 2018 to 2021). For the wider study: Collaborator samples came from the United States, Italy and Spain and covered acute and convalescent phases of COVID-19. The material from the prospective study consisted of cDNA or gDNA derived from T cells, B-cell-depleted T cells, or PBMCs. Subjects who had been exposed to COVID-19, were actively infected with it, or had recovered from it provided the deeply sampled blood TCRbeta repertoires that made up the dataset. A freely available public database, intended as a resource for researchers studying the immune response to SARS-CoV-2, is where the repertoires were released. Samples were obtained from the ongoing ImmuneRACE study (first 160 participants) and from over 1,000 subjects provided by 6 global collaborators. A de-identified subject ID, COVID-19 status, age in years and sex were almost always included in the sample metadata. Where HLA class I and class II types were available, the types were taken from metadata supplied by the sample provider, not from assay-based typing. Broader findings and caveats from the paper: How much clinical and demographic metadata was included differed by source and by participant, and the metadata was provided uncurated.

Remarks on this clone: Its cognate antigen has yet to be identified. No base-level quality is on record; no much larger clone is a single base apart.

TCRbeta CDR3 regions were amplified from genomic DNA by means of the immunoSEQ Assay, a bias-controlled multiplex PCR. The paper's processing steps were these. Within the assay, amplification of reference gene primers was used to estimate how many nucleated cells each sample contained. To quantify the absolute abundance of each unique TCRbeta CDR3 rearrangement, sequence reads were collapsed and filtered. For each sample, productive Simpson clonality was calculated as the square root of Simpson's diversity index over productive rearrangements. The immuneACCESS repertoire file appears here via TCRdb, limited to in-frame rearrangements. These files lack a portion of the clones; in checked studies, under half of the deficit traces to unresolved V genes, and the cause of the others is not known. V, J and clone size derive from that table, while D and trimming were established from the DNA sequence. The sample table records hundreds of thousands of clones; more than 85% of these occur just once. The ten largest clones add up to roughly 1% of the sample.

CDR1 and CDR2 were assigned from the germline V gene as SGHTA and FQGNSA. The CDR3, cysteine through phenylalanine, is 12 amino acids long. The DNA shown is the 36-base CDR3, in frame from base 1. V is cut by 5 bases and J by 7 bases, and the space between the germline ends is 6 bases. In the prospective study, participants were about 18 to 100 years old, resided in about two dozen geographic areas of the United States, and were enrolled through a virtual design. In the prospective study, participants were assigned to cohorts based on the clinical history participants reported in a screening survey and a study questionnaire. Recovered participants in ImmuneRACE Cohort 3 were defined by two consecutive negative NP/OP PCR tests, clearance by a healthcare professional, or resolution of symptoms. In the prospective study, whole blood, serum and a nasopharyngeal or oropharyngeal swab were collected from each participant by mobile phlebotomists. Over a roughly 2-month period, participants in the prospective study had the option of providing additional blood draws and questionnaires. Prospective study blood samples were shipped either frozen or at room temperature before DNA extraction.

Sequenced: PBMCs or T cells enriched from blood (not recorded which). Recombination joined TRBV7-2 with TRBJ1-6, with the D gene not clear enough to name. This TCR derives from a woman in her twenties or thirties who had recovered from COVID-19. DNA sequence: TGTGCCAGCAGCCTACCCAATTCACCCCTCCACTTT. Its coded protein is CASSLPNSPLHF.